This record concerns one T cell receptor (beta chain) sequence. Per germline, CDR1 LNHDA and CDR2 SQIVND (reference sequence). This CDR3 is 15 amino acids long. The V end was cut by 5 bases, the J end by 2 bases, with 14 bases between. The data derive from a study of shared clonotypes between healthy human individuals. Profiling relied on immunoSEQ multiplex PCR, and the TCRdb table lists in-frame clones only, not all of them. The sample lists about 680,000 clones; roughly nine tenths were seen once. CD8 cells classed as naive were CD45RO-negative and positively selected for CCR7, excluding terminally differentiated effector memory CD45RA+ cells.

The source material was naive CD8+ T cells sorted from blood. The chain joins TRBV19 to TRBJ2-3; tentatively, D is TRBD2 (5 bases). The TCR sequence derives from a man aged 30-40 years in good health. CDR3 region: CASSPGIAVTDTQYF. As DNA, the CDR3 is TGTGCCAGTAGTCCGGGAATAGCTGTCACAGATACGCAGTATTTT.